The source of this T cell receptor beta chain is a study of T cell changes during pregnancy in multiple sclerosis. Here immunoSEQ multiplex PCR was the method, and the copy in TCRdb shows in-frame clones only, minus some. This table holds approximately 59,000 clones, 90% to 95% found once. Germline V gives CDR1 SQVTM, CDR2 ANQGSEA. V was cut by 6 bases and J by 1 base, with 15 bases left in between. This CDR3 region has 14 residues. The receptor was isolated from a female donor in good health, enrolled as a control in a pregnancy study. This specimen was peripheral blood, taken in the third trimester of pregnancy. This rearrangement joins TRBV29-1 to TRBJ1-1; D unresolved. The CDR3 loop is CSVAFRGENTEAFF. The CDR3 region has the DNA TGCAGCGTCGCATTCCGGGGAGAGAACACTGAAGCTTTCTTT.